The next 6 T cell receptor beta chains were all read from a single sample in a study of T cell responses to AZD1222 COVID-19 vaccine (dated by TCRdb to the early 2020s). The time point label, read with the paper, signifies: baseline before first vaccination. The method behind the library was the immunoSEQ multiplex PCR assay. This is the immuneACCESS table as TCRdb keeps it, with only in-frame sequences that have V and J called. A part of the clones is gone; compared with another copy, unresolved V genes explain less than half, and the rest is unexplained. The table for this sample lists about 130,000 clones; 75% to 95% of them were counted only once. The ten biggest clones cover less than 8.5% of the sample. The specimen comprised peripheral blood, sampled on day 0 of AZD1222 vaccination. The origin of the receptors is an adult in good health.

The chain employs TRBV4-3 and TRBJ2-2; 10 bases are shared with TRBD1. Looked up from germline, CDR1 is LGHNA and CDR2 is YSLEER. The V segment lost 1 base and the J segment 6 bases; nucleotides outside the gene matches: 2. The CDR3 has 15 amino acids. The CDR3 sequence is CASSQGGTGAGELFF. The CDR3 DNA is TGCGCCAGCAGCCAAGGAGGGACAGGGGCCGGGGAGCTGTTTTTT.

This clone was observed a single time. The chain links TRBV6-2 or TRBV6-3 to TRBJ1-5; D remains unclear. The CDR3 extends over 16 amino acids. V gave up 6 bases and J gave up 0 bases, with 15 bases separating them. From germline, CDR1 is MNHEY and CDR2 SVGEGT. CDR3 loop: CASSRWTGNSNQPQHF. For the CDR3, the DNA is TGTGCCAGCAGCCGATGGACTGGTAATAGCAATCAGCCCCAGCATTTT.

The rearrangement joins TRBV2 to TRBJ2-1; D not resolved. CDR3 size: 14 residues. Germline lookup yields CDR1 SNHLY and CDR2 FYNNEI. Trimming left V 7 bases short and J 8 bases short, with 18 bases between. CDR3 protein: CASNQFDGVDEQFF. CDR3 nucleotides: TGTGCCAGCAACCAATTCGACGGCGTCGATGAGCAGTTCTTC.

The V call is TRBV3-1 (or the pseudogene TRBV3-2), the J call TRBJ1-2; D call uncertain. V dropped 1 base and J dropped 3 bases, with 6 bases sitting between them. This CDR3 has 13 amino acids. Looked up from germline, CDR1 is LGHDT and CDR2 is YNNKEL (reference sequence). The CDR3 DNA reads as TGTGCCAGCAGCCAAGCCCGTGACTATGGCTACACCTTC. Translated, it gives CASSQARDYGYTF.

The V call is TRBV4-1, the J call TRBJ1-2; unclear D gene. CDR1 and CDR2 (germline): MGHRA, YSYEKL. The CDR3 is 16 amino acids. The V end lost 0 bases, the J end lost 4 bases, and 15 bases lay between the germline ends. The CDR3, as DNA: TGCGCCAGCAGCCAAGATAGGTGGGAACGGGGCTATGGCTACACCTTC. Its translation is CASSQDRWERGYGYTF.

The chain is built from TRBV6-4 and TRBJ2-2; no firm D call. The germline V gene encodes CDR1 MRHNA and CDR2 SNTAGT. The ends were cut back, 5 bases at V and 7 bases at J, with 11 bases in the middle. This CDR3 comprises 13 residues. In DNA, the CDR3 is TGTGCCAGCAGTCCGGAAGTTCACGGGGAGCTGTTTTTT. Translating it yields CASSPEVHGELFF.